This passage covers 13 T cell receptor beta chains from one sample sequenced in a study of blood T cell repertoires in COVID-19. Only in-frame clones appear in the TCRdb table, and some are missing; sequencing was by immunoSEQ multiplex PCR. Here the sample spans some 190,000 clones, more than 65% being singletons. Source material: PBMCs or T cells enriched from blood (not recorded which). These receptor sequences come from a woman in her forties or fifties with acute COVID-19.

The rearrangement links TRBV4-1 to TRBJ2-3; TRBD2 might be the D (6 bases). The V end lost 4 bases, the J end lost 6 bases, and 14 bases lay between the germline ends. This CDR3 contains 14 residues. From germline, CDR1 is MGHRA and CDR2 YSYEKL. Here the CDR3 reads CASSRETSADTQYF. As DNA, the CDR3 is TGCGCCAGCAGCCGAGAGACTAGTGCCGATACGCAGTATTTT.

V and J are TRBV10-1 and TRBJ2-7, with TRBD2 matching over 7 bases. The CDR3 has 12 residues. V was pared by 9 bases and J by 3 bases, with 5 bases of the junction left unmatched. Germline-derived CDR1 and CDR2 are WNHNN and SYGVQD (reference sequence). In nucleotides, the CDR3 is TGCGCCAGGGGGGGGATCTACTACGAGCAGTACGTC. Amino acid sequence: CARGGIYYEQYV.

The chain employs TRBV11-2 and TRBJ1-5; D is possibly TRBD1 (5 bases). This CDR3 is 14 amino acids long. Trimming removed 3 bases from V and 3 bases from J, with 9 bases in between. Germline assignment: CDR1 SGHAT and CDR2 FQNNGV. The CDR3 region has the DNA TGTGCCAGCAGCTTGTCGGGGGTCAATCAGCCCCAGCATTTT. This codes for CASSLSGVNQPQHF. The full variable domain, with the rest looked up from reference TRBV11-2 and TRBJ1-5, is EAGVAQSPRYKIIEKRQSVAFWCNPISGHATLYWYQQILGQGPKLLIQFQNNGVVDDSQLPKDRFSAERLKGVDSTLKIQPAKLEDSAVYLCASSLSGVNQPQHFGDGTRLSIL.

This chain uses TRBV9 with TRBJ1-1; 7 nucleotides match TRBD1. The CDR3 is 13 amino acids. Trimming took 3 bases from V and 6 from J; bases not matched to a gene: 5. The germline CDR1 and CDR2 sequences are SGDLS and YYNGEE. The CDR3 region is CASSDRTGAEAFF. The CDR3 region has the DNA TGTGCCAGCAGCGACAGGACAGGCGCTGAAGCTTTCTTT.

This clone was detected only a few times. The chain has TRBV24-1 and TRBJ2-3; D unclear. Trimming removed 6 bases at V and 4 bases at J, with 4 bases between. The CDR3 extends over 11 amino acids. CDR1 and CDR2 (germline): KGHDR, SFDVKD. DNA of the CDR3: TGTGCCACCAGTCGAGCAGATACGCAGTATTTT. It translates to CATSRADTQYF.

V and J are TRBV25-1 and TRBJ2-1; 8 positions match TRBD1. Germline V gives CDR1 MGHDK, CDR2 SYGVNS. This CDR3 spans 15 amino acids. The J segment lost 2 bases and the V segment lost 4 bases, leaving 4 bases of the junction unmatched. CDR3 amino acids: CASSADRVPYNEQFF. The CDR3 nucleotides read TGTGCCAGCAGTGCGGACAGGGTACCCTACAATGAGCAGTTCTTC.

This chain links TRBV10-3 with TRBJ1-2; 8 bases agree with TRBD1. The V gene's germline CDR1 is ENHRY and CDR2 SYGVKD. This CDR3 has 13 amino acids. Trimming took 6 bases from V and 8 from J; bases not matched to a gene: 8. Here the CDR3 DNA reads TGTGCCATCAGCCGGACAGGGAGGGAGGGCTACACCTTC. It yields the protein CAISRTGREGYTF.

Regarding this clone: This sample includes further DNA sequences coding for the same CDR3. This chain joins TRBV3-1 (or the pseudogene TRBV3-2) and TRBJ1-6; D call uncertain. Germline V gives CDR1 LGHDT, CDR2 YNNKEL (reference sequence). This CDR3 spans 16 amino acids. V lost 6 bases and J lost 0, with 12 bases in between. In DNA form, the CDR3 reads TGTGCCAGCAGGCCGGACGGGAGCTCCTATAATTCACCCCTCCACTTT. Translated, it gives CASRPDGSSYNSPLHF.

This chain connects TRBV2 to TRBJ1-2; possibly TRBD1 for D (5 bases). Trimming pared 7 bases from V and 8 bases from J, leaving 11 bases between. This CDR3 region has 11 residues. The V gene's germline CDR1 is SNHLY and CDR2 FYNNEI. The CDR3 protein is CASKGLRGYTF. In DNA, the CDR3 is TGTGCCAGCAAGGGGCTTCGGGGCTACACCTTC.

This clone was detected only once. The chain combines TRBV18 with TRBJ2-7, with D perhaps TRBD1 (6 bases). Germline CDR1 reads KGHSH; CDR2 reads LQKENI. Trimming stripped 5 bases from V and 5 bases from J, with 13 bases between. CDR3 size: 13 residues. DNA of the CDR3: TGTGCCAGCTCATCTACAGGGTCAAACGAGCAGTACGTC. Translation: CASSSTGSNEQYV.

As DNA, the CDR3 is TGTGCCAGCAGTCTACAGGGGGGACAGGGAGGTTCACCCCTCCACTTT. It codes for CASSLQGGQGGSPLHF. The rearrangement uses TRBV7-2 and TRBJ1-6; 9 bases match TRBD1. The CDR3 is 16 amino acids. V was clipped by 6 bases and J by 9 bases; unmatched bases: 12. CDR1 is SGHTA and CDR2 is FQGNSA in the germline V gene. The full variable domain, rest sourced from reference TRBV7-2 and TRBJ1-6, is GAGVSQSPSNKVTEKGKDVELRCDPISGHTALYWYRQSLGQGLEFLIYFQGNSAPDKSGLPSDRFSAERTGGSVSTLTIQRTQQEDSAVYLCASSLQGGQGGSPLHFGNGTRLTVT.

This clone was counted a single time. Other DNA sequences in this sample translate to the same CDR3. This chain uses TRBV19 with TRBJ1-5, with 8 bases fitting TRBD1. The CDR3 is 14 amino acids. The J segment lost 2 bases and the V segment lost 6 bases, leaving 3 bases of the junction unmatched. CDR1 LNHDA and CDR2 SQIVND come from the germline V gene (reference sequence). In DNA, the CDR3 is TGTGCCAGTAGCCCGACAGGGGGCAATCAGCCCCAGCATTTT. Residues: CASSPTGGNQPQHF. The full variable domain, in which reference TRBV19 and TRBJ1-5 provide the parts outside the CDR3, is DGGITQSPKYLFRKEGQNVTLSCEQNLNHDAMYWYRQDPGQGLRLIYYSQIVNDFQKGDIAEGYSVSREKKESFPLTVTSAQKNPTAFYLCASSPTGGNQPQHFGDGTRLSIL.

V gene TRBV12-5 combines with J gene TRBJ2-5, with D hard to call. Germline CDR1 reads LGHNT; CDR2 reads FRNRAP. The CDR3 covers 12 residues. V was clipped by 6 bases and J by 5 bases, with 10 bases between them. CDR3 DNA sequence: TGTGCTAGTGGGAAGAGTCGGGAGACCCAGTACTTC. Translated, it gives CASGKSRETQYF.